This TCR beta chain was captured in a study of T cell repertoires in cytomegalovirus infection. Study in general: Based on public TCR beta signatures, there were indications of CMV infection and of a matching HLA type.

Trimming removed 4 bases at V and 0 bases at J, with 6 bases between. Germline V lookup: CDR1 MDHEN, CDR2 SYDVKM. This CDR3 spans 13 amino acids. Findings of the study overall: Ex vivo responses were dominated by HLA-C-restricted CMV-specific TCR beta clonotypes. Summed public TCR beta family frequency identified CMV carriers bearing the relevant HLA.

About this clonotype: The antigen is not known.

MiXCR, applied by TCRdb to the reads, yields one record per CDR3 protein. This sample yields roughly 300,000 distinct CDR3 sequences, of which 20% to 30% are seen a single time; around 14% belongs to the top ten. The chain recombines TRBV28 with TRBJ1-1; D is unresolved. The source is a human donor in good health (CMV status not recorded). Some clones in this sample may be carry-over from other donors' samples. Specimen: PBMCs. CDR3 nucleotides: TGTGCCAGCAGTTATAATATGAACACTGAAGCTTTCTTT. As protein: CASSYNMNTEAFF.